These 5 T cell receptor beta chains share one sample of origin, sequenced in a study of T cell clonality in common variable immunodeficiency. Study findings and constraints: Common variable immunodeficiency TCR beta sequences reportedly had fewer deletions and N-nucleotide insertions.

No antigens are known for them. Profiling relied on immunoSEQ multiplex PCR, and the TCRdb table lists in-frame clones only, not all of them. This sample carries about 20,000 clones and no singletons, and 2% to 3% goes to the top ten. Material for sequencing was peripheral blood mononuclear cells. The receptor set was obtained from a human donor with common variable immunodeficiency.

To note about this clone: Read sequence stops 3 residues before the CDR3 end, and the germline J gene provides the missing end. The chain couples TRBV7-9 to TRBJ2-1, with 13 bases fitting TRBD2. Trimming at V came to 2 bases and at J to 9 bases, leaving 4 bases not matched to a gene. The CDR3 is 15 residues long. Per germline, CDR1 SEHNR and CDR2 FQNEAQ (reference sequence). CDR3 bases read: TGTGCCAGCAGCTTAACCGGACTAGCGGGAGTTGAG. It encodes CASSLTGLAGVE. The full CDR3 reads CASSLTGLAGVEQFF.

In the case of this clone: The DNA ends 3 residues before the CDR3 does, and the rest of the CDR3 is filled in from the germline J gene. J is TRBJ2-2 and V is TRBV7-9; 7 bases match TRBD2. This CDR3 spans 14 amino acids. Looked up from germline, CDR1 is SEHNR and CDR2 is FQNEAQ (reference sequence). V lost 5 bases and J lost 5; bases outside the gene matches: 5. This chain's CDR3 is CASSDGGGTGELFF. Partial CDR3 DNA: TGTGCCAGCAGCGATGGGGGGGGGACCGGGGAG.

As concerns this clone: The observed sequence ends 3 residues before the CDR3 terminus, with the missing tail filled in from the germline J gene. The chain is built from TRBV18 and TRBJ2-3; 13 nucleotides match TRBD2. V lost 3 bases and J lost 1; bases outside the gene matches: 4. CDR3 length: 17 amino acids. Germline values: CDR1 KGHSH, CDR2 LQKENI. The covered CDR3 bases are TGTGCCAGCTCACCCCAAGGACTAGCGGGGGGCACAGATACG. As protein: CASSPQGLAGGTDT. The complete CDR3 sequence is CASSPQGLAGGTDTQYF.

A word on this clone: The read falls 3 residues short of the CDR3 end, and the missing part is taken from the germline J gene. The V gene is TRBV18, the J gene TRBJ2-2; D unclear. There are 15 residues in the CDR3. The V and J ends lost 3 bases and 3 bases respectively, with 11 bases between them. Germline loops: CDR1 KGHSH, CDR2 LQKENI. CDR3 DNA (partial): TGTGCCAGCTCACCGCGGATCGCGGACACCGGGGAG. As protein: CASSPRIADTGE. The whole CDR3 protein is CASSPRIADTGELFF.

This clone has just a few counts. Read data end 3 residues before the CDR3 end; the end is taken from the germline J gene. The chain recombines TRBV2 with TRBJ2-1, with 9 bases identical to TRBD1. Per germline, CDR1 SNHLY and CDR2 FYNNEI. The CDR3 loop spans 14 amino acids. J lost 8 bases, V lost 6 bases, and 8 bases had no gene match. CDR3 residues: CASRGTGNIDEQFF. The sequenced part of the CDR3 DNA is TGTGCCAGCAGAGGGACAGGGAATATCGATGAG.